The 17 T cell receptor beta chains below were found in one sample sequenced in a study of shared clonotypes between healthy human individuals. The method was immunoSEQ multiplex PCR; TCRdb's version includes in-frame clones alone and lacks a portion of them. The sample comprises around 200,000 clones, 90% to 95% of which are singletons, and 0.067% rests with the top ten. Sequenced material: naive CD4+ T cells sorted from blood. This sample's subset: CD45RA+ positively selected. The receptors originated from a woman between 25 and 40 years old in good health.

About this clone itself: The same CDR3 is also encoded by other DNA sequences in this sample. The chain couples TRBV7-9 to TRBJ1-5; D call uncertain. V gave up 1 base and J gave up 2 bases, with 0 bases separating them. Germline V gene lookup returns CDR1 SEHNR and CDR2 FQNEAQ (reference sequence). This CDR3 has 12 residues. CDR3 sequence reads: CASSLGNQPQHF. The CDR3 region has the DNA TGTGCCAGCAGCTTAGGCAATCAGCCCCAGCATTTT.

The chain links TRBV19 to TRBJ1-1, with D hard to call. V gave up 5 bases and J gave up 0 bases, with 10 bases separating them. The CDR3 has 14 amino acids. CDR1 and CDR2 (germline): LNHDA, SQIVND (reference sequence). CDR3 in amino acids: CASSEPGLNTEAFF. The DNA of the CDR3 is TGTGCCAGTAGTGAACCGGGCCTGAACACTGAAGCTTTCTTT.

This clone was seen just once. This chain joins TRBV5-1 and TRBJ1-3; D is unresolved. This CDR3 has 15 amino acids. Per the germline V gene, CDR1 is SGHRS and CDR2 is YFSETQ. Trimming left V 0 bases short and J 0 bases short, with 7 bases between. Here the CDR3 reads CASSLGQNSGNTIYF. DNA of the CDR3: TGCGCCAGCAGCTTGGGGCAGAACTCTGGAAACACCATATATTTT. Full variable domain (rest looked up from reference TRBV5-1 and TRBJ1-3): KAGVTQTPRYLIKTRGQQVTLSCSPISGHRSVSWYQQTPGQGLQFLFEYFSETQRNKGNFPGRFSGRQFSNSRSEMNVSTLELGDSALYLCASSLGQNSGNTIYFGEGSWLTVV.

The J gene is TRBJ2-7, the V gene TRBV5-1, with 8 bases matching TRBD1. CDR3 length: 17 residues. The germline V gene has CDR1 SGHRS and CDR2 YFSETQ. The V segment lost 4 bases and the J segment 0 bases; nucleotides outside the gene matches: 12. The CDR3, as DNA: TGCGCCAGCAGCACGGGCCGGGACAGGACAATCTCCTACGAGCAGTACTTC. Residues: CASSTGRDRTISYEQYF.

This chain connects TRBV13 to TRBJ2-2, with TRBD2 matching 7 bases. J was trimmed by 4 bases and V by 7 bases; bases with no gene match: 9. CDR1 PRHDT and CDR2 FYEKMQ come from the germline V gene (reference sequence). This CDR3 spans 15 amino acids. The CDR3 DNA reads TGTGCCAGCATCCTGAAGGGACTATCCACCGGGGAGCTGTTTTTT. Translating it yields CASILKGLSTGELFF.

The genes are TRBV28 and TRBJ2-1, with 9 positions matching TRBD2. CDR3 length: 15 residues. Trimming removed 6 bases from V and 7 bases from J; junction bases left unmatched: 10. CDR1 is MDHEN, CDR2 SYDVKM, per germline. The CDR3 coding sequence is TGTGCCAGCAGAAACAGCGGGGGGATGTGGAATGAGCAGTTCTTC. Protein product: CASRNSGGMWNEQFF.

V is TRBV27 and J is TRBJ1-1; tentatively, D is TRBD1 (5 bases). The V end lost 5 bases, the J end lost 3 bases, and 19 bases lay between the germline ends. This CDR3 comprises 16 residues. The germline gives CDR1 MNHEY, CDR2 SMNVEV (reference sequence). This chain's CDR3 is CASSPIGDWGYTEAFF. As DNA, the CDR3 is TGTGCCAGCAGTCCTATTGGGGATTGGGGGTACACTGAAGCTTTCTTT.

V gene TRBV28 combines with J gene TRBJ1-4, with D perhaps matching TRBD1 (5 bases). V was pared by 8 bases and J by 4 bases, with 11 bases between. In germline, CDR1 is MDHEN, CDR2 SYDVKM. The CDR3 totals 13 residues. The CDR3 loop reads CASSGPLNEKLFF. The CDR3, as DNA: TGTGCCAGCTCGGGACCTCTTAATGAAAAACTGTTTTTT. Variable domain in full (rest from reference TRBV28 and TRBJ1-4): DVKVTQSSRYLVKRTGEKVFLECVQDMDHENMFWYRQDPGLGLRLIYFSYDVKMKEKGDIPEGYSVSREKKERFSLILESASTNQTSMYLCASSGPLNEKLFFGSGTQLSVL.

This chain uses TRBV28 with TRBJ2-7; D remains ambiguous. V was trimmed by 4 bases and J by 2 bases, leaving 12 bases between them. The germline gives CDR1 MDHEN, CDR2 SYDVKM. CDR3 size: 14 residues. In DNA form, the CDR3 reads TGTGCCAGCAGTTCCACCCTAGAGACCTACGAGCAGTACTTC. It specifies CASSSTLETYEQYF.

The rearrangement uses TRBV27 and TRBJ2-3, with 7 bases matching TRBD2. In germline, CDR1 is MNHEY, CDR2 SMNVEV (reference sequence). V lost 5 bases and J lost 2; bases outside the gene matches: 7. The CDR3 totals 15 residues. CDR3 protein: CASSTTGTTTDTQYF. The CDR3, as DNA: TGTGCCAGCAGTACTACGGGGACTACCACAGATACGCAGTATTTT.

This chain joins TRBV19 and TRBJ1-1; 12 nucleotides line up with TRBD1. The V gene's germline CDR1 is LNHDA and CDR2 SQIVND (reference sequence). The V and J ends lost 3 bases and 4 bases, in that order; junction bases with no gene match: 6. This CDR3 is built from 16 residues. The CDR3 sequence is CASSIRDRGHITEAFF. CDR3 bases: TGTGCCAGTAGTATCCGGGACAGGGGGCATATCACTGAAGCTTTCTTT.

This clone was seen a handful of times. J is TRBJ1-2 and V is TRBV30, with unresolved D. V lost 6 bases to trimming and J lost 3 bases, with 11 bases between them. CDR3 size: 12 residues. The germline CDR1 and CDR2 sequences are GTSNPN and SVGIG (reference sequence). The chain's CDR3 is CACMGKDYGYTF. CDR3 bases: TGTGCCTGTATGGGGAAGGACTATGGCTACACCTTC.

The chain couples TRBV18 to TRBJ2-5; unclear D gene. The J call could be wrong; TRBJ2-7 is a better fit for the DNA end. Germline values: CDR1 KGHSH, CDR2 LQKENI. CDR3 length equals 13 residues. The CDR3 DNA reads as TGTGCCAGCTCACCATCGGCGAGCTACGAGCAGTACTTC. Translating gives CASSPSASYEQYF.

The chain carries TRBV2 and TRBJ2-5; 8 bases align to TRBD1. The J call may not be correct, given that the DNA end is closer to TRBJ2-7. CDR1 is SNHLY and CDR2 is FYNNEI in the germline V gene. CDR3 length: 14 amino acids. CDR3 amino acids: CASSELDRDYEQYF. The DNA for the CDR3 is TGTGCCAGCAGTGAACTGGACAGGGACTACGAGCAGTACTTC.

The chain recombines TRBV5-1 with TRBJ1-2; possible D gene TRBD1, 5 bases. The CDR3 sequence is 14 residues long. Germline V gene data show CDR1 as SGHRS and CDR2 as YFSETQ. V lost 0 bases and J lost 8, with 14 bases in between. Here the CDR3 DNA reads TGCGCCAGCAGCTTGGCCACCGGGACGGGAGGCTACACCTTC. Translating it yields CASSLATGTGGYTF.

The V call is TRBV7-9, the J call TRBJ2-1; TRBD1 aligns across 9 bases. Unmatched junction bases numbered 11, after V lost 1 base and J lost 1 base. The CDR3 spans 19 residues. Germline lookup yields CDR1 SEHNR and CDR2 FQNEAQ (reference sequence). The CDR3 is CASSLVGGQGKGSYNEQFF. In DNA form, the CDR3 reads TGTGCCAGCAGCTTAGTAGGAGGACAGGGGAAAGGGTCCTACAATGAGCAGTTCTTC.

The chain is built from TRBV5-5 and TRBJ2-1; D unclear. Between the trimmed V and J ends, which lost 0 bases and 6 bases, there was a span of 7 bases. Germline V gene lookup returns CDR1 SGHKS and CDR2 YYEKEE (reference sequence). There are 13 residues in the CDR3. CDR3 protein: CASSLVDGNEQFF. CDR3 nucleotides: TGTGCCAGCAGCTTGGTAGATGGCAATGAGCAGTTCTTC.